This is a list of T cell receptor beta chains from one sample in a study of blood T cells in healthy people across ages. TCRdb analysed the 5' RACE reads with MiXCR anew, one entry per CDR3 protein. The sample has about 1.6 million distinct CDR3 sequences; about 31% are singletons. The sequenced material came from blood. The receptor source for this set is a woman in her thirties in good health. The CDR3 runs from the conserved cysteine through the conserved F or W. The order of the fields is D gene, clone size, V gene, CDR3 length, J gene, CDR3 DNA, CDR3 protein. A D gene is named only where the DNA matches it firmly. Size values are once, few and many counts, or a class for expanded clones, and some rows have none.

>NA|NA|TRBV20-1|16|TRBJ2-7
TGCAGTGCTAGAGATCGTCGGGGGCGGGGGACTTACGAGCAGTACTTC
CSARDRRGRGTYEQYF
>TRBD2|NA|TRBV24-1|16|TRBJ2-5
TGTGCCACCAGTGACGGTTCGACTAGCGACCAAGAGACCCAGTACTTC
CATSDGSTSDQETQYF
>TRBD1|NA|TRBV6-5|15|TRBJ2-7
TGTGCCAGCAGCCGATTACAGGGGGGCCCCTACGAGCAGTACTTC
CASSRLQGGPYEQYF
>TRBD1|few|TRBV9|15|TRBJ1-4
TGTGCCAGCAGCGCGCAGGACAGGGGTAATGAAAAACTGTTTTTT
CASSAQDRGNEKLFF
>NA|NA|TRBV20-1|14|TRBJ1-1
TGCAGTGCTAACCGACCAAAGGGAGGCACCGAAGCTTTCTTT
CSANRPKGGTEAFF
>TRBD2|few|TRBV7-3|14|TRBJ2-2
TGTGCCAGCAGCAAATCTAGCGGCACCGGGGAGCTGTTTTTT
CASSKSSGTGELFF
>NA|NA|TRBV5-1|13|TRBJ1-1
TGCGCCAGCACCGGAGAGTTGAACACTGAAGCTTTCTTT
CASTGELNTEAFF
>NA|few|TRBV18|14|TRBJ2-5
TGTGCCAGCTCCTCGACCCTGTCCAGAGAGACCCAGTACTTC
CASSSTLSRETQYF
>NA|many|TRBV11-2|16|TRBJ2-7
TGTGCCAGCAGTGCCCCCCTTGGGGGTCTATCGGGGGAGCAGTACTTC
CASSAPLGGLSGEQYF
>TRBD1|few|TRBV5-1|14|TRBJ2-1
TGCGCCAGCAGCCCCTCGGGCAGGGGGAGTGAGCAGTTCTTC
CASSPSGRGSEQFF
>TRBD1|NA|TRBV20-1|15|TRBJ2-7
TGCAGTGCTAGAGAGGGGGACAGGGCTGTTTACGAGCAGTACTTC
CSAREGDRAVYEQYF
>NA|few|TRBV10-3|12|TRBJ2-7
TGTGCCACGGGTAGGGAATCCTACGAGCAGTACTTC
CATGRESYEQYF
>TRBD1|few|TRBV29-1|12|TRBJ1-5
TGCAGCGTCGGGGACAGAGATCAGCCCCAGCATTTT
CSVGDRDQPQHF
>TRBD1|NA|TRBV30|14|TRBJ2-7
TGTGCCTGGAGTGTACGAATGGACAGGCTCGAGCAGTACTTC
CAWSVRMDRLEQYF
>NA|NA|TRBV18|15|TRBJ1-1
TGTGCCAGCTCAGTTGGGCGAGCCCAGGGCGCTGAAGCTTTCTTT
CASSVGRAQGAEAFF
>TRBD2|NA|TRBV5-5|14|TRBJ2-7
TGTGCCAGCAGCTTTGGACTAGCAGGAGGCGAGCAGTACTTC
CASSFGLAGGEQYF
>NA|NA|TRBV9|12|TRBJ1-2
TGTGCCAGCACAGGGTCATTCTATGGCTACACCTTC
CASTGSFYGYTF
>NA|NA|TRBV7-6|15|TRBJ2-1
TGTGCCAGCAGCTTATTCCCCCGGGAGTACAATGAGCAGTTCTTC
CASSLFPREYNEQFF
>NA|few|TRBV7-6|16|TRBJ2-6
TGTGCCAGCAGCTCATCCCGGGACCCCGGGGCCAACGTCCTGACTTTC
CASSSSRDPGANVLTF
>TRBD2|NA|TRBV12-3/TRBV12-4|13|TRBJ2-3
TGTGCCAGTCAGACTAGCGGACAAGATACGCAGTATTTT
CASQTSGQDTQYF
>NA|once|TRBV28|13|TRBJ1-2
TGTGCCAGCCTGGGCCTGGGAGGCTCTGGCTACACCTTC
CASLGLGGSGYTF
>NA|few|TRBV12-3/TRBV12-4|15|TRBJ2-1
TGTGCCAGCAGGCCCACAGGGCGCAGCGACAATGAGCAGTTCTTC
CASRPTGRSDNEQFF
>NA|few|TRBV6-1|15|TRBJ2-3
TGTGCCACCAGGGCCCAACGTGTAGGCACAGATACGCAGTATTTT
CATRAQRVGTDTQYF
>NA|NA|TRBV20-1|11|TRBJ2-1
TGCAGTGCCGGACTAACAAATGAGCAGTTCTTC
CSAGLTNEQFF
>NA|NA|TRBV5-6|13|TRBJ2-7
TGTGCCAGCAGCTTGGGAGGGATCGACGAGCAGTACTTC
CASSLGGIDEQYF
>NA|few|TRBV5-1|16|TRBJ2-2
TGCGCCAGCAGCTTGATCGGACAGAGACTCACCGGGGAGCTGTTTTTT
CASSLIGQRLTGELFF
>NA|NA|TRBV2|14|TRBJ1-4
TGTGCCAGTCAGAGAGACGGGGATTATGAAAAACTGTTTTTT
CASQRDGDYEKLFF
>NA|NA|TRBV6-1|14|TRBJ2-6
TGTGCCAGCAATGTCAACTCTGGGGTCAACGTCCTGACTTTC
CASNVNSGVNVLTF
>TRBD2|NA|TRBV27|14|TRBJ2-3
TGTGCCAGCACCTGGACTAGGGGCGCAGATACGCAGTATTTT
CASTWTRGADTQYF
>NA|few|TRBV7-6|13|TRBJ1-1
TGTGCCAGCAGCTTTCTCAGGGGAACTGAAGCTTTCTTT
CASSFLRGTEAFF
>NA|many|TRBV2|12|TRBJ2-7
TGTGCCAGCAGGGAGGGATCCTACGAGCAGTACTTC
CASREGSYEQYF
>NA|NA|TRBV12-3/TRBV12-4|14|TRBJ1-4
TGTGCCAGCAGTTTACGGCCTATCCATGAAAAACTGTTTTTT
CASSLRPIHEKLFF
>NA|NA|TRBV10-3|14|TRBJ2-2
TGTGCCATCCGGGGCAGCACAGCCACCGGGGAGCTGTTTTTT
CAIRGSTATGELFF
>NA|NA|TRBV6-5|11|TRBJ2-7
TGTAAAGAGGGGCAGTTCGACGAGCAGTACTTC
CKEGQFDEQYF
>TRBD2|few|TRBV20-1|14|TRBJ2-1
TGCAGTGCCCTTAGCGGGAGAGGGCAAATTGAGCAGTTCTTC
CSALSGRGQIEQFF
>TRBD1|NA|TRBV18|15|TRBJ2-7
TGTGCCAGCTCACCACCGACAGGGGGCGTCTACGAGCAGTACTTC
CASSPPTGGVYEQYF
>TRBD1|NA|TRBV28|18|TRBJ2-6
TGTGCCAGCAGTCCCCGGACAGGGGGGCACTCTGGGGCCAACGTCCTGACTTTC
CASSPRTGGHSGANVLTF
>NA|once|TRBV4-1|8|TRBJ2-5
TGCGCCAGCAGTGATGGGTACTTC
CASSDGYF
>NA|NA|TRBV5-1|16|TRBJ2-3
TGCGCCAGCAGGAAACAGGGTGTCGGGAACACAGATACGCAGTATTTT
CASRKQGVGNTDTQYF
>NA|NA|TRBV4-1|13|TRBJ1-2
TGCGCCAGCAGCCAAGTCCACCTCTATGGCTACACCTTC
CASSQVHLYGYTF
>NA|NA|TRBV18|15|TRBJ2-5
TGTGCCAGCTCACCATTACGAGAGGTGGGAGAGACCCAGTACTTC
CASSPLREVGETQYF
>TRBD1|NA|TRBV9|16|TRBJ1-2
TGTGCCAGCAGCGTAGCCCCGGGACAGGGGGCCTGGGGCTACACCTTC
CASSVAPGQGAWGYTF
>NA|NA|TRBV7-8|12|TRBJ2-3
TGTGCCAACAGCTTAGCTAGCAATACGCAGTATTTT
CANSLASNTQYF
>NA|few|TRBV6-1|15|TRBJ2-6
TGTGCCAGCAGGGAGGGGGCTCTGGGGGCCAACGTCCTGACTTTC
CASREGALGANVLTF
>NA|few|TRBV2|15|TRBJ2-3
TGTGCCAGCAATTTGAGACTCCTGGGCACAGATACGCAGTATTTT
CASNLRLLGTDTQYF
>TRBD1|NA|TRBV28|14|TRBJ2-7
TGTGCCAGCAGGCCGACAGGGTCTAACTACGAGCAGTACTTC
CASRPTGSNYEQYF
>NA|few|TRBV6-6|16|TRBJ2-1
TGTGCCAGCAGTTACTCGTCAGGGGTCTCCTACAATGAGCAGTTCTTC
CASSYSSGVSYNEQFF
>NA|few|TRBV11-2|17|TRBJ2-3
TGTGCCAGCAGCTTAGTAGGGGGGTCTTCTAGCACAGATACGCAGTATTTT
CASSLVGGSSSTDTQYF
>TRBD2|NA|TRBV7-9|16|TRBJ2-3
TGTGCCAGCAGCTTCACTAGAGCGGGAGGAGCAGATACGCAGTATTTT
CASSFTRAGGADTQYF
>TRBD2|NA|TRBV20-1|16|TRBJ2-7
TGCAGTGCTAGACCAGGGACTAGCGGGAGTCCGTGGGAGCAGTACTTC
CSARPGTSGSPWEQYF
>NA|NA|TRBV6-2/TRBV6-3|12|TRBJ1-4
TGTGCCAGCGAGGGAGCTAATGAAAAACTGTTTTTT
CASEGANEKLFF
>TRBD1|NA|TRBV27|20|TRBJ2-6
TGTGCCAGCAGTCCCACCCACCGACAGGGGGCACTATCTGGGGCCAACGTCCTGACTTTC
CASSPTHRQGALSGANVLTF